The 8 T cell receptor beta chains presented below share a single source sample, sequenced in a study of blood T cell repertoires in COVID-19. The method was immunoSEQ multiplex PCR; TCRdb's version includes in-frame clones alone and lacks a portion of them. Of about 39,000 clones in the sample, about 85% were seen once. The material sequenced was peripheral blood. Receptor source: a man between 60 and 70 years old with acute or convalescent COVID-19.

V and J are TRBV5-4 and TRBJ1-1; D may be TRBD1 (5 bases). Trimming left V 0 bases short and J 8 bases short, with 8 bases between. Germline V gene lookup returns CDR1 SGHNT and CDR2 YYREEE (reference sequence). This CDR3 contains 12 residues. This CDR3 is CASSLVGGEAFF. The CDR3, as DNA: TGTGCCAGCAGCTTGGTCGGGGGGGAAGCTTTCTTT.

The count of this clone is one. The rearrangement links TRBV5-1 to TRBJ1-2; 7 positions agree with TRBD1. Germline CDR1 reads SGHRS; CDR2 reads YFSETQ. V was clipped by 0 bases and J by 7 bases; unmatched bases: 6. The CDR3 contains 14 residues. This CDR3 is CASSLAPDRFGYTF. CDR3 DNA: TGCGCCAGCAGCTTGGCCCCGGACAGGTTTGGCTACACCTTC.

The CDR3 DNA is TGTGCCAGCAGCCAATACAGGGTAAATGATTCACCCCTCCACTTT. It specifies CASSQYRVNDSPLHF. V is TRBV3-1 (or the pseudogene TRBV3-2) and J is TRBJ1-6; perhaps TRBD1 as D (6 bases). Germline V CDR1 and CDR2: LGHDT, YNNKEL (reference sequence). V lost 2 bases, J lost 8 bases, and 13 bases lay in between. There are 15 residues in the CDR3.

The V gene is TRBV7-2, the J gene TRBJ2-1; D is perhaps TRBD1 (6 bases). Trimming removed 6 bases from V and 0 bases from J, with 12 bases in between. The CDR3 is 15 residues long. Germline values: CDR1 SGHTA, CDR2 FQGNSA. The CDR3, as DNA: TGTGCCAGCAGTAGACAGGCGAGCTCCTACAATGAGCAGTTCTTC. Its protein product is CASSRQASSYNEQFF.

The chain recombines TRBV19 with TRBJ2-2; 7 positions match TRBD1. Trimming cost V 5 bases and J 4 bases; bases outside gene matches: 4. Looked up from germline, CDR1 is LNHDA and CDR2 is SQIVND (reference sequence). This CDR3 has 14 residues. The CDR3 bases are TGTGCCAGTAGTGTACAGGGGCGCACCGGGGAGCTGTTTTTT. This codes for CASSVQGRTGELFF.

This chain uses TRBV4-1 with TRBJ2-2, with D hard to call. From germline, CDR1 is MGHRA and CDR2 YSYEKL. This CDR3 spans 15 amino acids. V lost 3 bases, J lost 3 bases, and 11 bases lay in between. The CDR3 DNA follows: TGCGCCAGCAGCCACTATGCCGAGCACACCGGGGAGCTGTTTTTT. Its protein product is CASSHYAEHTGELFF.

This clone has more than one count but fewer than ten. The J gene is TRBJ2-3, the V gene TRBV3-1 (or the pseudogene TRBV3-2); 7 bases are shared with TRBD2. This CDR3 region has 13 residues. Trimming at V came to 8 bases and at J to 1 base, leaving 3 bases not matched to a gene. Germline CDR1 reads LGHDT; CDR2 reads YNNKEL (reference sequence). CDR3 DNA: TGTGCCAGCCGACGGGAGGGCACAGATACGCAGTATTTT. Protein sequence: CASRREGTDTQYF.

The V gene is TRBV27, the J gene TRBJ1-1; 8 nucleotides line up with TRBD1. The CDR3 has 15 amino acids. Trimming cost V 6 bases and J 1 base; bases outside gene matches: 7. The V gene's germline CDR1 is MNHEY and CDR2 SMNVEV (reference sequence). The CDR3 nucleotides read TGTGCCAGCAGCGCCCTGGGACAGGCGAACACTGAAGCTTTCTTT. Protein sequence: CASSALGQANTEAFF.